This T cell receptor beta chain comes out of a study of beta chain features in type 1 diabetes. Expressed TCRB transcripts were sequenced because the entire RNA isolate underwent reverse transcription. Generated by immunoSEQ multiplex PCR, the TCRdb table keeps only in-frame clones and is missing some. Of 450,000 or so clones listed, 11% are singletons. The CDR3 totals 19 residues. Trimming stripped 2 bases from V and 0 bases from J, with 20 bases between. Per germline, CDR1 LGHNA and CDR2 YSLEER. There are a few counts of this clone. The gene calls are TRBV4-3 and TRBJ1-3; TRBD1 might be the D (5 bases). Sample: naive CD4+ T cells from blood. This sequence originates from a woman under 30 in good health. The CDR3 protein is CASSQSEAGEAFSGNTIYF. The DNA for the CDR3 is TGCGCCAGCAGCCAAAGCGAGGCGGGGGAGGCTTTCTCTGGAAACACCATATATTTT.